A single sample is the source of the 8 T cell receptor beta chains below, sequenced in a study of radiotherapy plus CTLA-4 blockade in lung cancer. Profiled with immunoSEQ multiplex PCR; TCRdb holds only in-frame clones, not every one. The sample lists some 51,000 clones, 77% seen once, with around 2.5% in the top ten. The sample here was peripheral blood, taken from a patient treated with radiotherapy plus ipilimumab. The receptors here all came from a human donor with non-small cell lung cancer whose response to radiotherapy plus ipilimumab could not be evaluated.

This chain uses TRBV18 with TRBJ1-1; 8 bases are a match to TRBD1. The CDR3 is 14 residues long. V lost 3 bases to trimming and J lost 3 bases; unmatched junction nucleotides: 3. Germline CDR1 and CDR2: KGHSH and LQKENI. The CDR3 nucleotides are TGTGCCAGCTCACCGACAGGGGAGGACACTGAAGCTTTCTTT. Its protein is CASSPTGEDTEAFF.

This clone showed up just a few times. Within the sample, other DNA sequences also encode this same CDR3. V usage is TRBV9 and J usage is TRBJ1-3; 9 bases fit TRBD1. Looked up from germline, CDR1 is SGDLS and CDR2 is YYNGEE. V was pared by 0 bases and J by 2 bases, with 3 bases of the junction left unmatched. The CDR3 has 16 residues. The CDR3 bases are TGTGCCAGCAGCGTAGTTGGGACAGGGACTGGAAACACCATATATTTT. Its protein is CASSVVGTGTGNTIYF. The full variable domain, with the rest looked up from reference TRBV9 and TRBJ1-3, is DSGVTQTPKHLITATGQRVTLRCSPRSGDLSVYWYQQSLDQGLQFLIQYYNGEERAKGNILERFSAQQFPDLHSELNLSSLELGDSALYFCASSVVGTGTGNTIYFGEGSWLTVV.

V and J are TRBV6-4 and TRBJ2-5; D not resolved. Gene TRBJ2-7 matches the end of the DNA better, so the J call may be wrong. The CDR3 contains 13 residues. In germline, CDR1 is MRHNA, CDR2 SNTAGT. The CDR3 DNA is TGTGCCAGCAGCTTGGAGAGCTCCTACGAGCAGTACTTC. Translation gives CASSLESSYEQYF.

The chain couples TRBV7-2 to TRBJ2-3; tentative D call: TRBD2 (6 bases). Germline CDR1 SGHTA, CDR2 FQGNSA. V lost 5 bases to trimming and J lost 0 bases, with 12 bases between them. The CDR3 length is 15 residues. Written as DNA, the CDR3 is TGTGCCAGCAGCCTGCGAAGCGGGAGCACAGATACGCAGTATTTT. Translating it yields CASSLRSGSTDTQYF.

The sample holds a few counts of this clone. The chain has TRBV7-9 and TRBJ2-7, with TRBD1 matching over 7 bases. V was clipped by 4 bases and J by 6 bases; unmatched bases: 6. The CDR3 length is 13 residues. Looked up from germline, CDR1 is SEHNR and CDR2 is FQNEAQ (reference sequence). In nucleotides, the CDR3 is TGTGCCAGCAGCTCGCAGGGGGTAGGCGAGCAGTACTTC. This codes for CASSSQGVGEQYF.

V usage is TRBV19 and J usage is TRBJ1-5; D is unclear. Germline values: CDR1 LNHDA, CDR2 SQIVND (reference sequence). The CDR3 has 13 residues. Trimming cost V 6 bases and J 11 bases, with 17 bases left between them. The CDR3 is CASRNTASEAQHF. In DNA form, the CDR3 reads TGTGCCAGTAGAAACACGGCAAGTGAGGCCCAGCATTTT.

The genes are TRBV11-2 and TRBJ2-7; D perhaps matches TRBD2 (5 bases). With the DNA end fitting TRBJ2-5 better, the J assignment may be wrong. Germline V gene lookup returns CDR1 SGHAT and CDR2 FQNNGV. The CDR3 is 14 residues long. DNA of the CDR3: TGTGCCAGCAGCTCGGACTCAGGAGGAGAGACCCAGTACTTC. This codes for CASSSDSGGETQYF.

This chain uses TRBV6-5 with TRBJ2-5, with 9 nucleotides matching TRBD2. TRBJ2-7 matches the DNA end more closely, so the J call is doubtful. The germline gives CDR1 MNHEY, CDR2 SVGAGI. The CDR3 is 15 residues long. The CDR3: CASSIVAGANYEQYF. The CDR3 bases are TGTGCCAGCAGCATTGTAGCGGGGGCCAACTACGAGCAGTACTTC.